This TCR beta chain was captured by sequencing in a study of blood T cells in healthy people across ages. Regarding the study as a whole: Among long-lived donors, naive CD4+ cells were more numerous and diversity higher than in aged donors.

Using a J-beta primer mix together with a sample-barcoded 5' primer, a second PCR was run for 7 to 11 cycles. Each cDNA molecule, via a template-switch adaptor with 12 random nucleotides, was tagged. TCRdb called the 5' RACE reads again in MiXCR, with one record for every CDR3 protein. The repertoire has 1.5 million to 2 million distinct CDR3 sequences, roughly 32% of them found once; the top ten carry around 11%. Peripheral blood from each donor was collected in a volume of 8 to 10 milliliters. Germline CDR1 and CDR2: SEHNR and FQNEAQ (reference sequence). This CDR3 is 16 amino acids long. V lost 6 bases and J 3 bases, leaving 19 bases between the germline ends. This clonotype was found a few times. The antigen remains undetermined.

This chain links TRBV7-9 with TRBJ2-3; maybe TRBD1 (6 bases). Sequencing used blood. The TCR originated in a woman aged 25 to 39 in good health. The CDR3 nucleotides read TGTGCCAGCAGTCCACAGGGCCAGCCTATGACAGATACGCAGTATTTT. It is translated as CASSPQGQPMTDTQYF. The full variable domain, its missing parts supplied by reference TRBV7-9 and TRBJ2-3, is DTGVSQNPRHKITKRGQNVTFRCDPISEHNRLYWYRQTLGQGPEFLTYFQNEAQLEKSRLLSDRFSAERPKGSFSTLEIQRTEQGDSAMYLCASSPQGQPMTDTQYFGPGTRLTVL.